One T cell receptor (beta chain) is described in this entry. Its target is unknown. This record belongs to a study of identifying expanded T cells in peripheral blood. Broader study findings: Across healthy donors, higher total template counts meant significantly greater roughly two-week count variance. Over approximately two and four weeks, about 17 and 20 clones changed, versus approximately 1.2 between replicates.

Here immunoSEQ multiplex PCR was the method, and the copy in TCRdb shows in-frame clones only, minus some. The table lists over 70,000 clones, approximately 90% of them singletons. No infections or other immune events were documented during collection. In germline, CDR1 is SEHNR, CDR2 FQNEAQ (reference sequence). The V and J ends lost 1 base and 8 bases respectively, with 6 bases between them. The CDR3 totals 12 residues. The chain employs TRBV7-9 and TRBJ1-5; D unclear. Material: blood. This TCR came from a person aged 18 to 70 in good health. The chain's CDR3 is CASSLVGEPQHF. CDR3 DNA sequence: TGTGCCAGCAGCTTAGTCGGGGAGCCCCAGCATTTT. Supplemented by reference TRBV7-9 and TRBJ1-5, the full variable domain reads DTGVSQNPRHKITKRGQNVTFRCDPISEHNRLYWYRQTLGQGPEFLTYFQNEAQLEKSRLLSDRFSAERPKGSFSTLEIQRTEQGDSAMYLCASSLVGEPQHFGDGTRLSIL.